The text below deals with one T cell receptor (beta chain). The antigen is not known. The V gene's germline CDR1 is SGHRS and CDR2 YFSETQ. The CDR3 is 16 amino acids. Unmatched junction bases numbered 7, after V lost 5 bases and J lost 0 bases. These data are taken from a study of OX40 agonist ivuxolimab in advanced cancers. Whole-study findings and limits: Low clonal expansion, among the lowest seen, marked partial responders at 0.1-3.0 mg/kg.

The assay was immunoSEQ multiplex PCR, and TCRdb's table has in-frame clones only and misses some. The profile shows fewer than 20,000 clones, around 79% of them singletons. The rearrangement links TRBV5-1 to TRBJ2-1; the match to TRBD1 covers 8 bases. The sequence was collected from an adult with an advanced solid tumor such as melanoma, head and neck, liver or kidney cancer. This sample comprised CD4+ or CD8+ T cells sorted from blood, obtained in a trial of the OX40 agonist ivuxolimab. This chain's CDR3 is CASRSWTGSSYNEQFF. For the CDR3, the DNA is TGCGCCAGCAGGTCCTGGACAGGGAGCTCCTACAATGAGCAGTTCTTC.